These 6 T cell receptor beta chains originate from one sample sequenced in a study of shared T cell receptors in the human thymus. TCRdb's table, derived via immunoSEQ multiplex PCR, lists solely in-frame clones and lacks some. The repertoire has more than 550,000 clones, approximately 83% of them found once; the top ten carry around 0.0099%. The same data also went into a second study, on human thymus T cells.

Sequenced material: thymocytes. These receptors were taken from a girl in the first two years of life with a congenital heart defect.

The rearrangement uses TRBV5-1 and TRBJ2-5; D gene unclear. The CDR3 runs to 14 residues. From germline, CDR1 is SGHRS and CDR2 YFSETQ. Trimming took 5 bases from V and 0 from J, leaving 11 bases between them. CDR3 DNA sequence: TGCGCCAGCAGAAATCAGGCGTACCAAGAGACCCAGTACTTC. Translated, it gives CASRNQAYQETQYF. The variable domain in full, with the rest retrieved from reference TRBV5-1 and TRBJ2-5, is KAGVTQTPRYLIKTRGQQVTLSCSPISGHRSVSWYQQTPGQGLQFLFEYFSETQRNKGNFPGRFSGRQFSNSRSEMNVSTLELGDSALYLCASRNQAYQETQYFGPGTRLLVL.

This clone was recorded once. V is TRBV4-1 and J is TRBJ1-2; 9 bases align to TRBD1. Losses at the gene ends were 4 bases for V and 3 bases for J; bases not matched to a gene: 9. The CDR3 runs to 16 residues. The germline gives CDR1 MGHRA, CDR2 YSYEKL. CDR3 residues: CASSRDRVVFDYGYTF. For the CDR3, the DNA is TGCGCCAGCAGCCGGGACAGGGTCGTTTTCGACTATGGCTACACCTTC.

This clone was seen a few times. The chain recombines TRBV27 with TRBJ1-5; the match to TRBD1 covers 8 bases. The CDR3 has 17 residues. Germline lookup yields CDR1 MNHEY and CDR2 SMNVEV (reference sequence). V lost 6 bases, J lost 0 bases, and 10 bases stayed unmatched. As DNA, the CDR3 is TGTGCCAGCAGCTCAGGGGGCAGGTCGCATAGCAATCAGCCCCAGCATTTT. This codes for CASSSGGRSHSNQPQHF.

This chain uses TRBV14 with TRBJ1-2; D call uncertain. Trimming stripped 1 base from V and 1 base from J, with 13 bases between. The CDR3 is 16 residues long. Per germline, CDR1 SGHDN and CDR2 FVKESK. For the CDR3, the DNA is TGTGCCAGCAGCCAAGTCCAGACTGAAGGTAACTATGGCTACACCTTC. Translated: CASSQVQTEGNYGYTF.

J is TRBJ2-5 and V is TRBV11-1, with 10 positions matching TRBD2. Germline CDR1 and CDR2: SGHAT and FQDESV (reference sequence). The CDR3 consists of 15 residues. J was trimmed by 4 bases and V by 5 bases; bases with no gene match: 7. Here the CDR3 DNA reads TGTGCCAGCAGCAAACCTAGCGGGGGTCGAGAGACCCAGTACTTC. Translating gives CASSKPSGGRETQYF.

The V and J genes are TRBV25-1 and TRBJ2-3; possible D gene TRBD2, 6 bases. The V gene lost 6 bases and the J gene lost 2 bases, with 24 bases spanning the gap. This CDR3 comprises 18 residues. Per germline, CDR1 MGHDK and CDR2 SYGVNS. CDR3 region: CASSQAPGRTRITDTQYF. As DNA, the CDR3 is TGTGCCAGCAGCCAAGCTCCAGGGAGGACTCGGATCACAGATACGCAGTATTTT. Using reference TRBV25-1 and TRBJ2-3 for the parts outside the CDR3, the full variable domain is EADIYQTPRYLVIGTGKKITLECSQTMGHDKMYWYQQDPGMELHLIHYSYGVNSTEKGDLSSESTVSRIRTEHFPLTLESARPSHTSQYLCASSQAPGRTRITDTQYFGPGTRLTVL.